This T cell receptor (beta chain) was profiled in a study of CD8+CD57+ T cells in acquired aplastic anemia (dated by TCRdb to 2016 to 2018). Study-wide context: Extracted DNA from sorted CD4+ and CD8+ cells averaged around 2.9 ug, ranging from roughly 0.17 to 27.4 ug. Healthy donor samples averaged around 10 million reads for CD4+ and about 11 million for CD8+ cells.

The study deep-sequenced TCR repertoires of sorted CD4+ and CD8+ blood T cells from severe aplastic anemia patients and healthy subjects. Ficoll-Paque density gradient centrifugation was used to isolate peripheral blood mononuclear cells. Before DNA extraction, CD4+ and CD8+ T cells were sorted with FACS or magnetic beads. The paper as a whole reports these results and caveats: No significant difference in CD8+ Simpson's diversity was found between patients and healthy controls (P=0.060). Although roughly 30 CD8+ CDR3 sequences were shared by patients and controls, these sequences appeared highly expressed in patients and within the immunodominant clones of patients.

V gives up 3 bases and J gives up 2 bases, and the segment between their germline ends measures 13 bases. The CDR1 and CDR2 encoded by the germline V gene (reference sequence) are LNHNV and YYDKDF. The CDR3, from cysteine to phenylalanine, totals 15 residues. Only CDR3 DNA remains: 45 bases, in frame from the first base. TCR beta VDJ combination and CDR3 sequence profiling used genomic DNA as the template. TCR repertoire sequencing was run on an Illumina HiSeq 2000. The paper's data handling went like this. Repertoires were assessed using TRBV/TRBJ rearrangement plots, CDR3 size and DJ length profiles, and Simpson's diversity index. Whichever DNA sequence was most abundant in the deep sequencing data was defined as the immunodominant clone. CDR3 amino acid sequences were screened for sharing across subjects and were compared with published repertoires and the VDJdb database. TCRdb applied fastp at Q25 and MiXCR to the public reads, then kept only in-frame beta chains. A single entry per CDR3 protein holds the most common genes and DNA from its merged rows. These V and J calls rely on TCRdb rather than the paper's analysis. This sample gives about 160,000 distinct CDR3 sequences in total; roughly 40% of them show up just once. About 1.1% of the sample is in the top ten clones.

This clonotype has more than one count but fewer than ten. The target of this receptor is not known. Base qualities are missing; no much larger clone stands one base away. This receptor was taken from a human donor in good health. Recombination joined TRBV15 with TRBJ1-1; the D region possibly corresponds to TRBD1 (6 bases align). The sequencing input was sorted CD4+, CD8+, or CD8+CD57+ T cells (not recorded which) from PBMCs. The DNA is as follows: TGTGCCACCAGCAGCGGCTCAGGGGCAAACACTGAAGCTTTCTTT. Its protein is CATSSGSGANTEAFF.